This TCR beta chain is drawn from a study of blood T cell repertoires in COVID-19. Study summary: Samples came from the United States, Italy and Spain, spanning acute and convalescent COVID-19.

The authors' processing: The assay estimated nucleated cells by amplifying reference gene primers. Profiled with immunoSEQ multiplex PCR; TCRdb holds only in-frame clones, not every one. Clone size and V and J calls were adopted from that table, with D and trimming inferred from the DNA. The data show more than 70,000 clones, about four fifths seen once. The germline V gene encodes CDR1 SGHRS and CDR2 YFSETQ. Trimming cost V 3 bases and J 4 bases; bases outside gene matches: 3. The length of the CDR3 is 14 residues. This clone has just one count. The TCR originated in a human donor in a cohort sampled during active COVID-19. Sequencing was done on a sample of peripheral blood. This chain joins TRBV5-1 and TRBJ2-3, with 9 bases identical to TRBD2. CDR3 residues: CASSWGLASDTQYF. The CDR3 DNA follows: TGCGCCAGCAGCTGGGGACTAGCTTCAGATACGCAGTATTTT.